This TCR beta chain came from a study of blood T cell repertoires in COVID-19. Across the study: T cells, B-cell-depleted T cells, or PBMCs provided the cDNA or gDNA that served as material.

V gave up 8 bases and J gave up 2 bases, with 19 bases separating them. Germline V lookup: CDR1 SNHLY, CDR2 FYNNEI. The CDR3 extends over 15 amino acids. Sequenced by immunoSEQ multiplex PCR; TCRdb stores in-frame clones only, minus some. In the table there are about 83,000 clones, about 83% of which are singletons. The sample consisted of peripheral blood. The chain recombines TRBV2 with TRBJ2-7, with D unclear. The source of this sequence is a man over 45 with active COVID-19. CDR3 in DNA: TGTGCCAGCGGTTTCTCCGCGCTAGTAGCCTACGAGCAGTACTTC. This translates into CASGFSALVAYEQYF.